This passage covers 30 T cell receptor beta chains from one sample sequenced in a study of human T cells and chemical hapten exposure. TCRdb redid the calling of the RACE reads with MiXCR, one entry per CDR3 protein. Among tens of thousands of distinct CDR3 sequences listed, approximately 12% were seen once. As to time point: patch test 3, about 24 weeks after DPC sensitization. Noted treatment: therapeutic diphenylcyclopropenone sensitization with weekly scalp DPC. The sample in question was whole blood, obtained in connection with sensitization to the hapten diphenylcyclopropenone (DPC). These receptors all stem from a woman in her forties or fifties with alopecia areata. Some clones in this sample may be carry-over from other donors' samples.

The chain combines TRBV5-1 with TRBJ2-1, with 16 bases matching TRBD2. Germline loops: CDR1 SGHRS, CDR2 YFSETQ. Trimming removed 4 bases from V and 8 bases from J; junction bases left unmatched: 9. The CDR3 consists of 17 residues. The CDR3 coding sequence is TGCGCCAGCAGCAAGGGACTAGCGGGAGGGCCCCCCCATGAGCAGTTCTTC. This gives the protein CASSKGLAGGPPHEQFF.

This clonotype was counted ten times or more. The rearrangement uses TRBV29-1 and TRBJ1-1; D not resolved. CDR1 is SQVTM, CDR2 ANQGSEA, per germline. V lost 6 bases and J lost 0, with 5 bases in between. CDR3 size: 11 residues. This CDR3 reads CSVNMNTEAFF. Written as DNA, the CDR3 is TGCAGCGTAAATATGAACACTGAAGCTTTCTTT.

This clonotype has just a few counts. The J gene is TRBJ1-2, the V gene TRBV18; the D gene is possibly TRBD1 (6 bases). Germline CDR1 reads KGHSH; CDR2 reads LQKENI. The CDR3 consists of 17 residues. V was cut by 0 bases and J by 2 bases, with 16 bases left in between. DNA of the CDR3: TGTGCCAGCTCACCACCTCCCTTCGGGGACAAAAACTATGGCTACACCTTC. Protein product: CASSPPPFGDKNYGYTF.

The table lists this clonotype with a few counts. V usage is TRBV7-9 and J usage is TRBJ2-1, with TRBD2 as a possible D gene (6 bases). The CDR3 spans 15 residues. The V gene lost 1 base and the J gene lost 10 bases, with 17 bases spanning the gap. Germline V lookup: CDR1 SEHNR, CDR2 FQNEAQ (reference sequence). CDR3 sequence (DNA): TGTGCCAGCAGCTTAGTGTCTGGAGTGGGAGGAGAGCAGTTCTTC. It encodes CASSLVSGVGGEQFF.

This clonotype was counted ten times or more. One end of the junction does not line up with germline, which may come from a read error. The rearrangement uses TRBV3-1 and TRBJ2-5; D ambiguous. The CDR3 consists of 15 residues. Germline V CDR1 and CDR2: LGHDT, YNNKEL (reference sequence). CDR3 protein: CASSHGDWKEEAQYF. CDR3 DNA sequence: TGTGCCAGCAGCCACGGTGACTGGAAAGAAGAGGCCCAGTACTTC.

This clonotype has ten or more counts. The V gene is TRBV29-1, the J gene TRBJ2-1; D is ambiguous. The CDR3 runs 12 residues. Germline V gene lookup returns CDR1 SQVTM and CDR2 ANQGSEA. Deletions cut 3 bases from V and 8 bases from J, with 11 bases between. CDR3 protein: CSVDGLVDEQFF. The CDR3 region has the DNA TGCAGCGTTGATGGCTTGGTCGATGAGCAGTTCTTC.

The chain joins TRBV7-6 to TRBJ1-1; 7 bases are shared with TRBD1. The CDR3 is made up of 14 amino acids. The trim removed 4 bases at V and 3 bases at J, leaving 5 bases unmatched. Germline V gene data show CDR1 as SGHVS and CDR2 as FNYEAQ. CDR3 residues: CASSSEGADTEAFF. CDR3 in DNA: TGTGCCAGCAGCTCTGAGGGGGCGGACACTGAAGCTTTCTTT.

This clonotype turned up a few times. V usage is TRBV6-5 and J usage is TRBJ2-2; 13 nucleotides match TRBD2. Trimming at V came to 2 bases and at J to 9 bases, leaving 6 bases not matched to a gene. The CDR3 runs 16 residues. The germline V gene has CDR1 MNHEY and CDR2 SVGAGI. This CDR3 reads CASSYLLAGGPRELFF. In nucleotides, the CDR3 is TGTGCCAGCAGTTACCTACTAGCGGGAGGGCCCCGGGAGCTGTTTTTT.

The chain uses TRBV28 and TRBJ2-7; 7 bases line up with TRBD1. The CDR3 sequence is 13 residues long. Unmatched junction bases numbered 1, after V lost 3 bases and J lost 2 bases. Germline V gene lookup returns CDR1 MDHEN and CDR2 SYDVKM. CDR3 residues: CASSLTGPYEQYF. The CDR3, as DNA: TGTGCCAGCAGTTTGACAGGGCCCTACGAGCAGTACTTC.

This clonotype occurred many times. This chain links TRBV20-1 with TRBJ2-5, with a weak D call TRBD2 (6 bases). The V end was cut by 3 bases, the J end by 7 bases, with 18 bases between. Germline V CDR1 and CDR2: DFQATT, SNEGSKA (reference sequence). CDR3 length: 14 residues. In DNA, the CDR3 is TGCAGTGCTAGTAGTAGCGGCCGACTGGGGACCCAGTACTTC. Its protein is CSASSSGRLGTQYF.

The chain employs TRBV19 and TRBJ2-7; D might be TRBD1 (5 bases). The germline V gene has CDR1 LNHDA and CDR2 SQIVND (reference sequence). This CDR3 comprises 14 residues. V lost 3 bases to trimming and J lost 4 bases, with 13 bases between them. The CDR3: CASSIFGQHYEQYF. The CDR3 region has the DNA TGTGCCAGTAGTATTTTCGGACAACATTACGAGCAGTACTTC. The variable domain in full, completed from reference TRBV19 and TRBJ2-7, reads DGGITQSPKYLFRKEGQNVTLSCEQNLNHDAMYWYRQDPGQGLRLIYYSQIVNDFQKGDIAEGYSVSREKKESFPLTVTSAQKNPTAFYLCASSIFGQHYEQYFGPGTRLTVT.

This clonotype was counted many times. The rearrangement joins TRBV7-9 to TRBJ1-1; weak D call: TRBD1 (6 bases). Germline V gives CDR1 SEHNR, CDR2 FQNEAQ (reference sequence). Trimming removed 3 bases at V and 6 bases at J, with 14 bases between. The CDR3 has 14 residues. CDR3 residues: CASSFPSGEAEAFF. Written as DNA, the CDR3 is TGTGCCAGCAGCTTCCCCTCAGGGGAGGCTGAAGCTTTCTTT. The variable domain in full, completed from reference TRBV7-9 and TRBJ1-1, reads DTGVSQNPRHKITKRGQNVTFRCDPISEHNRLYWYRQTLGQGPEFLTYFQNEAQLEKSRLLSDRFSAERPKGSFSTLEIQRTEQGDSAMYLCASSFPSGEAEAFFGQGTRLTVV.

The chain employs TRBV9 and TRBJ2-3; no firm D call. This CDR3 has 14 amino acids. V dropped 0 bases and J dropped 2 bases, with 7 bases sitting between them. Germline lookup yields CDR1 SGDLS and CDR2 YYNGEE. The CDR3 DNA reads TGTGCCAGCAGCGTAGGTGTCTCCACAGATACGCAGTATTTT. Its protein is CASSVGVSTDTQYF.

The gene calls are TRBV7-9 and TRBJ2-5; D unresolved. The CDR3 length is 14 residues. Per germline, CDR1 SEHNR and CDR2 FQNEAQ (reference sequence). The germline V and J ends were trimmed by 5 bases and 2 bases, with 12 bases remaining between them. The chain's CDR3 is CASSPPVRQETQYF. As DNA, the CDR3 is TGTGCCAGCAGCCCTCCGGTTCGACAAGAGACCCAGTACTTC.

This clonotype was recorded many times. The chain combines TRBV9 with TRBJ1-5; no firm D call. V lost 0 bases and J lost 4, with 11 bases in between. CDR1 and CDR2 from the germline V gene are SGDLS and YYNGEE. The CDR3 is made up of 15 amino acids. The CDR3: CASSVGVIGNQPQHF. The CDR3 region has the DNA TGTGCCAGCAGCGTAGGAGTCATAGGGAATCAGCCCCAGCATTTT.

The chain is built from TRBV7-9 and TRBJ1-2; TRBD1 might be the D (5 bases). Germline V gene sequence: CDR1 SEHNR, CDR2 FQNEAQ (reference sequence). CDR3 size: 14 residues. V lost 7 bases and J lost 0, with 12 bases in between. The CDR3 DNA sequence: TGTGCCAGCATGGGACGGCGAGCTAACTATGGCTACACCTTC. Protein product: CASMGRRANYGYTF.

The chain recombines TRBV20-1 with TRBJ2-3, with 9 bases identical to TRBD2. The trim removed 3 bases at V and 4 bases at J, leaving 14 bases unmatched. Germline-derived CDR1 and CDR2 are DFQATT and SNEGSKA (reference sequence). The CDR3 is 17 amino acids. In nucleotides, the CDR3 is TGCAGTGCTAGTAACCTCCGGCCTAGCGGGATCCCAGATACGCAGTATTTT. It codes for CSASNLRPSGIPDTQYF.

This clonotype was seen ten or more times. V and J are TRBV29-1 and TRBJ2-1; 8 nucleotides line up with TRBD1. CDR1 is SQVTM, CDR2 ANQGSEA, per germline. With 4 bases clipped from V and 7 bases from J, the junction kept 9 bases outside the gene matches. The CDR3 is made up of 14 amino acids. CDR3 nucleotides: TGCAGCGTTGTTCGGACAGGGTACCTGAATGAGCAGTTCTTC. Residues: CSVVRTGYLNEQFF.

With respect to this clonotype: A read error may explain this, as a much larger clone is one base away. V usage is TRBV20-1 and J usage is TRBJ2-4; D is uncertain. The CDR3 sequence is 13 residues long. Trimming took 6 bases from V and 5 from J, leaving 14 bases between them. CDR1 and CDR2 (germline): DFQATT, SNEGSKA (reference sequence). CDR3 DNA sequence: TGCAGTGCCGATTCGGGTATAGAAAACATTCAGTACTTC. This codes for CSADSGIENIQYF.

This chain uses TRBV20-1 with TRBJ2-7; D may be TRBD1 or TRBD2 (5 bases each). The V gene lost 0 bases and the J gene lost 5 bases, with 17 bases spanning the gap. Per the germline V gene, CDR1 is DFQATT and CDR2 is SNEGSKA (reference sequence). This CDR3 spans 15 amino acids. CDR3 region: CSARDLRTGHHEQYF. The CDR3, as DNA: TGCAGTGCTAGAGATCTCAGAACGGGGCACCACGAGCAGTACTTC.

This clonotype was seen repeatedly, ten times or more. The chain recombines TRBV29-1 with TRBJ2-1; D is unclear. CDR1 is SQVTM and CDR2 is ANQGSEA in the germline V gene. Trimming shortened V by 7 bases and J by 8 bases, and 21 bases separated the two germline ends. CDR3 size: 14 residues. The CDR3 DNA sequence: TGCAGCGCCGCCATCACTGTTTCGCAGGATGAGCAGTTCTTC. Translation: CSAAITVSQDEQFF.

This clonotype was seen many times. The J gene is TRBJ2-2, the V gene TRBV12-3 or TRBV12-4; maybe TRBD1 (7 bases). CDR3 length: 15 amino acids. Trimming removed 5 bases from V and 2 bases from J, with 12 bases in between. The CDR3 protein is CASSRGTANTGELFF. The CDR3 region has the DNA TGTGCCAGCAGTCGCGGGACAGCCAACACCGGGGAGCTGTTTTTT.

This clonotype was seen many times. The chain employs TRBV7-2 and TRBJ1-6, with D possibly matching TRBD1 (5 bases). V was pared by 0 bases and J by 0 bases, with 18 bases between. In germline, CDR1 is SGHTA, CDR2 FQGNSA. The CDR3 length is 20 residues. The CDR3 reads CASSLAAFQGSSSYNSPLHF. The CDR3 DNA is TGTGCCAGCAGCTTAGCCGCTTTTCAGGGATCCAGCTCCTATAATTCACCCCTCCACTTT.

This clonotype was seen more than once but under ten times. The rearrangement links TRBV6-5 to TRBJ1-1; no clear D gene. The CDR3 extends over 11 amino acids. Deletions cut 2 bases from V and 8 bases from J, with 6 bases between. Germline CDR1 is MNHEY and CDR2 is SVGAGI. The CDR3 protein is CASSYLREAFF. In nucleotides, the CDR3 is TGTGCCAGCAGTTACCTGCGGGAAGCTTTCTTT.

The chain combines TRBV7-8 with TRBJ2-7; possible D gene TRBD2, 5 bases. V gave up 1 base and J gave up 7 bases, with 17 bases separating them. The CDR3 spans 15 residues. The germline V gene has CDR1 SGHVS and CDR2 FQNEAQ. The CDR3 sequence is CASSLVGLARAEQYF. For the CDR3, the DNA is TGTGCCAGCAGCTTAGTAGGCCTAGCCCGAGCGGAGCAGTACTTC.

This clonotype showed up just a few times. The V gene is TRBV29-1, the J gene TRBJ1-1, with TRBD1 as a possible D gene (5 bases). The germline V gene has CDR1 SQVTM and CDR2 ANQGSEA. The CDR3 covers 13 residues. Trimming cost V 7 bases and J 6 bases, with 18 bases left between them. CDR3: CSARGGAYAEAFF. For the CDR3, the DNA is TGCAGCGCCCGAGGAGGGGCGTACGCTGAAGCTTTCTTT. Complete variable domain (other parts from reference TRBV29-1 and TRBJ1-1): SAVISQKPSRDICQRGTSLTIQCQVDSQVTMMFWYRQQPGQSLTLIATANQGSEATYESGFVIDKFPISRPNLTFSTLTVSNMSPEDSSIYLCSARGGAYAEAFFGQGTRLTVV.

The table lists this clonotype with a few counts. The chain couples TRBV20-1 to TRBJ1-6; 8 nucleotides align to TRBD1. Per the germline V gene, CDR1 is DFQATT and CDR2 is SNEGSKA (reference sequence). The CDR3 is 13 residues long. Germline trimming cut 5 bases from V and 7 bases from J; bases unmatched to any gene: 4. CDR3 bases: TGCAGTGCTCCTGACAGGGGAAATTCACCCCTCCACTTT. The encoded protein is CSAPDRGNSPLHF.

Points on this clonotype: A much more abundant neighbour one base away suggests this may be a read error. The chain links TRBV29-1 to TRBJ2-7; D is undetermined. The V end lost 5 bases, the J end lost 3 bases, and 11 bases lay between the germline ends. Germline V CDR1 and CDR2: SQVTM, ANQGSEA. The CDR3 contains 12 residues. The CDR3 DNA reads TGCAGCGTTAAGGAGTCAGTCTACGAGCAGTACTTC. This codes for CSVKESVYEQYF.

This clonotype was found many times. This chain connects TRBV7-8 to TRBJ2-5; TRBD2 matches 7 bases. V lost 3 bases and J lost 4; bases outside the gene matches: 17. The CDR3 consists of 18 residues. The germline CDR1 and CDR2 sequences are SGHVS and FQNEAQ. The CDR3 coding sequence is TGTGCCAGCAGCTTCGCAGCGCTAGCGGTCTATCAAGGAGAGACCCAGTACTTC. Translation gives CASSFAALAVYQGETQYF.

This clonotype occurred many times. The CDR3 nucleotides are TGTGCCAGCAGCTTACTCCAAGGGACAGGGTCTAACTATGGCTACACCTTC. Translating it yields CASSLLQGTGSNYGYTF. The chain uses TRBV7-8 and TRBJ1-2; 9 bases fit TRBD1. V dropped 2 bases and J dropped 0; count of bases not matched to a gene: 7. The length of the CDR3 is 17 residues. Germline CDR1 SGHVS, CDR2 FQNEAQ.